The TCR beta chain under discussion was sequenced for a study of blood T cell repertoires in COVID-19. Study at large: Samples representing acute and convalescent COVID-19 were sourced from the United States, Italy and Spain.

Method: immunoSEQ multiplex PCR; TCRdb's copy keeps in-frame clones and lacks some. This table holds about 300,000 clones, nearly 90% found once. The CDR3 consists of 16 residues. V gave up 5 bases and J gave up 5 bases; unmatched junction bases: 13. Germline V gene lookup returns CDR1 SEHNR and CDR2 FQNEAQ (reference sequence). V gene TRBV7-9 combines with J gene TRBJ2-7; 9 bases line up with TRBD1. The sample consisted of PBMCs or T cells enriched from blood (not recorded which). This clonotype was obtained from a woman younger than 35 with acute COVID-19. This chain's CDR3 is CASSPPLKRQGDEQYF. CDR3 coding DNA: TGTGCCAGCAGCCCTCCCCTCAAAAGACAGGGGGACGAGCAGTACTTC.